These 14 T cell receptor beta chains were all obtained from the same sample, sequenced in a study of regulatory T cells in long-lasting Graves disease. Time point indicated: newly diagnosed GD, antithyroid drugs for less than 3 months. RNA extracted from PBMCs served as the sequencing template. For TCR beta, libraries came from iRepertoire HTBI primers and Arm-PCR of CDR3 regions. TCRdb reprocessed the multiplex PCR reads via MiXCR and lists one record per CDR3 protein. The sample has about 530,000 distinct CDR3 sequences; about 16% are singletons. The sample also formed part of further work on T cells in Graves' hyperthyroidism and ophthalmopathy.

The sequenced sample was peripheral blood mononuclear cells (PBMCs), obtained at new diagnosis, from a patient treated with antithyroid drugs. The receptor set was obtained from a woman aged 35-65 years with Graves disease.

This clonotype has ten or more counts. The rearrangement joins TRBV10-3 to TRBJ2-7, with a possible D match to TRBD1 (7 bases). The CDR3 has 11 residues. V was clipped by 10 bases and J by 3 bases, with 10 bases between them. Germline CDR1 and CDR2: ENHRY and SYGVKD. This CDR3 reads CATGDSYEQYF. The CDR3 DNA is TGTGCCACGGGGGACAGCTACGAGCAGTACTTC.

This clonotype was recorded at least ten times. The V call is TRBV27, the J call TRBJ2-7; D call uncertain. Germline V gene data show CDR1 as MNHEY and CDR2 as SMNVEV (reference sequence). This CDR3 is built from 13 residues. V dropped 3 bases and J dropped 3 bases, with 9 bases sitting between them. CDR3 in DNA: TGTGCCAGCAGTTTTGGGCATAACTACGAGCAGTACTTC. This gives the protein CASSFGHNYEQYF.

At least ten counts were recorded for this clonotype. J is TRBJ2-7 and V is TRBV6-2 or TRBV6-3; 7 positions match TRBD1. This CDR3 contains 14 residues. Germline V CDR1 and CDR2: MNHEY, SVGEGT. The ends lost 5 bases at V and 2 bases at J; junction bases unmatched: 6. CDR3 amino acids: CASSEYRGPYEQYF. DNA of the CDR3: TGTGCCAGCAGTGAATACAGGGGTCCCTACGAGCAGTACTTC.

This clonotype was seen repeatedly, ten times or more. This rearrangement joins TRBV12-3 or TRBV12-4 to TRBJ1-6, with a possible D match to TRBD1 (5 bases). Trimming cost V 8 bases and J 9 bases, with 14 bases left between them. The CDR3 length is 13 residues. CDR3 region: CASVNAGISPLHF. CDR3 coding DNA: TGTGCCAGCGTCAACGCAGGGATTTCACCCCTCCACTTT.

The sample holds many counts of this clonotype. The chain has TRBV12-3 or TRBV12-4 and TRBJ1-1; D remains ambiguous. CDR3 size: 13 residues. Trimming took 6 bases from V and 2 from J, leaving 10 bases between them. The CDR3 DNA reads as TGTGCCAGCAGCCCCGGGTCAAACACTGAAGCTTTCTTT. Encoded protein: CASSPGSNTEAFF.

The chain couples TRBV6-5 to TRBJ1-5, with a possible D match to TRBD1 (6 bases). V lost 4 bases and J lost 2, with 15 bases in between. This CDR3 spans 16 amino acids. CDR1 is MNHEY and CDR2 is SVGAGI in the germline V gene. The CDR3 bases are TGTGCCAGCAGTTCCTTACGACAGGTTGGCAATCAGCCCCAGCATTTT. Translating it yields CASSSLRQVGNQPQHF.

This clonotype was seen only a few times. The chain recombines TRBV5-1 with TRBJ1-2; tentatively, D is TRBD1 (5 bases). Germline values: CDR1 SGHRS, CDR2 YFSETQ. The CDR3 totals 17 residues. Trimming took 4 bases from V and 0 from J, leaving 19 bases between them. CDR3 residues: CASSPRGERGTNYGYTF. The CDR3 bases are TGCGCCAGCAGCCCCCGGGGGGAAAGAGGGACTAACTATGGCTACACCTTC.

This clonotype has a count of ten or more. CDR3: CASGVLRGTEAFF. The CDR3 DNA sequence: TGTGCCAGCGGAGTTTTAAGGGGGACTGAAGCTTTCTTT. This chain uses TRBV18 with TRBJ1-1, with D possibly being TRBD1 (6 bases). CDR1 is KGHSH and CDR2 is LQKENI in the germline V gene. The CDR3 runs 13 residues. V dropped 8 bases and J dropped 5 bases, with 15 bases sitting between them.

In the case of this clonotype: Being one base from a much bigger clone, this may be a read error. The chain joins TRBV6-1 to TRBJ1-1; 7 nucleotides line up with TRBD1. Germline CDR1 MNHNS, CDR2 SASEGT. This CDR3 has 13 residues. CDR3 bases: TGTGCCAGCACCGGGACAGTGAACACTGAAGTTTTCTTT. Protein: CASTGTVNTEVFF.

A note on this clonotype: This sequence may be a read error, since a much larger clone differs from it by one base. The chain recombines TRBV7-8 with TRBJ2-1; TRBD2 matches 14 bases. CDR3 length: 17 residues. With V trimmed by 5 bases and J by 13 bases, 16 bases remained unmatched. Germline CDR1 reads SGHVS; CDR2 reads FQNEAQ. The CDR3 nucleotides read TGTGCCAGCAGCCCAACTTGGACTAGCGGGGGGTTAGAGACCCAGTTCTTC. Amino acid sequence: CASSPTWTSGGLETQFF.

This clonotype has only a few counts. The chain is built from TRBV29-1 and TRBJ1-2, with 8 nucleotides matching TRBD1. Germline CDR1 is SQVTM and CDR2 is ANQGSEA. The CDR3 is 14 amino acids. After removal of 3 bases from V and 3 bases from J, the junction contained 6 bases not matched to a gene. CDR3 sequence (DNA): TGCAGCGTTGATCCCCCGGGACAGGACTATGGCTACACCTTC. It translates to CSVDPPGQDYGYTF. Based on the CDR3 plus reference TRBV29-1 and TRBJ1-2, the full variable domain is SAVISQKPSRDICQRGTSLTIQCQVDSQVTMMFWYRQQPGQSLTLIATANQGSEATYESGFVIDKFPISRPNLTFSTLTVSNMSPEDSSIYLCSVDPPGQDYGYTFGSGTRLTVV.

The chain combines TRBV5-1 with TRBJ1-4; 8 bases map to TRBD1. The CDR3 sequence is 14 residues long. V shed 2 bases, J shed 8 bases, and the junction held 5 bases outside the gene matches. From germline, CDR1 is SGHRS and CDR2 YFSETQ. The chain's CDR3 is CASSFGTGQEKLFF. In DNA form, the CDR3 reads TGCGCCAGCAGCTTCGGGACAGGTCAGGAAAAACTGTTTTTT.

V is TRBV7-9 and J is TRBJ2-7; 9 bases are shared with TRBD2. The CDR3 is 15 residues long. V was pared by 2 bases and J by 2 bases, with 4 bases of the junction left unmatched. Per germline, CDR1 SEHNR and CDR2 FQNEAQ (reference sequence). The CDR3 sequence: CASSLMAGGAYEQYF. The CDR3 DNA follows: TGTGCCAGCAGCTTAATGGCGGGGGGGGCCTACGAGCAGTACTTC.

This clonotype occurred many times. The chain recombines TRBV2 with TRBJ2-5; D is unresolved. Trimming removed 7 bases at V and 3 bases at J, with 15 bases between. Germline values: CDR1 SNHLY, CDR2 FYNNEI. The length of the CDR3 is 14 residues. The CDR3 spells CASTFPGSKETQYF. The CDR3 region has the DNA TGTGCCAGCACTTTTCCCGGGTCCAAAGAGACCCAGTACTTC.